This T cell receptor (beta chain) emerged from a study of CD8+ T cells in alopecia areata. Across the whole study: Tofacitinib administration to treated patients was oral, at 5 to 10 mg twice daily.

Following extraction, RNA underwent reverse transcription to cDNA, which served as the sequencing template. Produced via immunoSEQ multiplex PCR; TCRdb's table is partial and in-frame only. The sample yields approximately 100,000 clones, about 60% seen once. With respect to this clone: The antigen is unknown.

The germline V gene encodes CDR1 SGHVS and CDR2 FQNEAQ. Trimming took off 1 base at V and 4 bases at J, with 7 bases between the two ends. The CDR3 is made up of 14 amino acids. The sample's treatment: oral pan-JAK inhibitor, 5-10 mg twice daily. Study-wide points: The presence of one nonresponder keeps the tie between baseline CD8+ expansion and response uncertain.

The chain links TRBV7-8 to TRBJ2-2; D gene ambiguous. The sequence was obtained from a human donor with alopecia areata. The sample in question was CD8+ T cells sorted from blood, obtained at week 56, from a patient treated with tofacitinib. The DNA of the CDR3 is TGTGCCAGCAGCTTAGGGCCGGGCACCGGGGAGCTGTTTTTT. Translating it yields CASSLGPGTGELFF.